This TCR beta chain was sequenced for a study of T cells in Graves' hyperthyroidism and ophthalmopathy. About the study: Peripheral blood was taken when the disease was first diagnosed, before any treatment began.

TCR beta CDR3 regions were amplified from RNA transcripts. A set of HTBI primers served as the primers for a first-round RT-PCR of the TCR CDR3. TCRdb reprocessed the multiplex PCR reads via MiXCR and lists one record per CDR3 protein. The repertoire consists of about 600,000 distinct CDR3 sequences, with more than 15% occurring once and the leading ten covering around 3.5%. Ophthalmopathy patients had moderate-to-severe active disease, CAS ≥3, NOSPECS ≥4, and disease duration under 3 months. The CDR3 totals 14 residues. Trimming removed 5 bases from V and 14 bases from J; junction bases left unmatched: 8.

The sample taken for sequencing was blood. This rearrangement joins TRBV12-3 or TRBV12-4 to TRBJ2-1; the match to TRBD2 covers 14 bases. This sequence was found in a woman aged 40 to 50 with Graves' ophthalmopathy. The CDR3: CASSARTSGGPKFF. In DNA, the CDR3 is TGTGCCAGCAGTGCGCGGACTAGCGGGGGGCCCAAGTTCTTC.